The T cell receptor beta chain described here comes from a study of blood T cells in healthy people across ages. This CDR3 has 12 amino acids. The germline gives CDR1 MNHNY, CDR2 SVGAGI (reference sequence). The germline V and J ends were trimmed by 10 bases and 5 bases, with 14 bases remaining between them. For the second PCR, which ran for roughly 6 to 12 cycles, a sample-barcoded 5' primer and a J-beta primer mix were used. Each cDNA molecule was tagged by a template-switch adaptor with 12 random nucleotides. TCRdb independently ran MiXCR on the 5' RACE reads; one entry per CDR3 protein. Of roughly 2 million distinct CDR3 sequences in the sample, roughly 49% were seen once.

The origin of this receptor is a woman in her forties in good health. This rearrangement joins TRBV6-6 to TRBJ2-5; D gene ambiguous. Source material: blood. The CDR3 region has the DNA TGTGCCACCAAACTCACAAGGGAGACCCAGTACTTC. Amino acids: CATKLTRETQYF.